This TCR beta chain was sequenced for a study of blood T cells in healthy people across ages. Using a J-beta primer mix together with a sample-barcoded 5' primer, a second PCR was run for roughly 7 to 12 cycles. TCRdb re-called the 5' RACE reads with MiXCR, one entry per CDR3 protein. Of about 1.7 million distinct CDR3 sequences listed, 28% were seen once; the top ten hold roughly 8%. This clonotype has a count of ten or more. The source is a woman aged 25 to 39 in good health. The sequenced sample consisted of blood.

Here the CDR3 reads CASSLDRQKETQYF. The CDR3 coding sequence is TGCGCCAGCAGCTTGGATCGCCAGAAAGAGACCCAGTACTTC. The chain has TRBV5-1 and TRBJ2-5; D is unclear. The germline V and J ends were trimmed by 0 bases and 3 bases, with 9 bases remaining between them. Looked up from germline, CDR1 is SGHRS and CDR2 is YFSETQ. The CDR3 runs to 14 residues.